One sample yielded the 15 T cell receptor beta chains listed below, sequenced in a study of blood T cell repertoires in COVID-19. This table comes from immunoSEQ multiplex PCR, and its TCRdb copy is limited to in-frame clones, with some not included. The sample lists roughly 140,000 clones, approximately 92% occurring once. The sequencing sample was made of peripheral blood. The source is a woman aged 60-75 years with active COVID-19.

There are a few counts of this clone. CDR3 sequence (DNA): TGTGCCATCAGGGGGGACAGTCAAGCCTACGAGCAGTACTTC. Its protein product is CAIRGDSQAYEQYF. The chain uses TRBV10-3 and TRBJ2-7; 7 positions agree with TRBD1. Germline CDR1 is ENHRY and CDR2 is SYGVKD. The ends lost 6 bases at V and 2 bases at J; junction bases unmatched: 7. The CDR3 has 14 residues.

This chain connects TRBV4-3 to TRBJ2-1; 13 nucleotides align to TRBD2. After removal of 4 bases from V and 2 bases from J, the junction contained 11 bases not matched to a gene. The CDR3 spans 19 residues. Germline CDR1 reads LGHNA; CDR2 reads YSLEER. For the CDR3, the DNA is TGCGCCAGCAGCCCTCAAGCAGGGACTAGCGGGACCCCCTACAATGAGCAGTTCTTC. Translation: CASSPQAGTSGTPYNEQFF.

The rearrangement links TRBV11-2 to TRBJ1-2; 7 bases map to TRBD1. Germline V gene lookup returns CDR1 SGHAT and CDR2 FQNNGV. With V trimmed by 1 base and J by 0 bases, 8 bases remained unmatched. This CDR3 region has 17 residues. Written as DNA, the CDR3 is TGTGCCAGCAGCTTAGGGACAGGCCCCCGGTCTAACTATGGCTACACCTTC. Residues: CASSLGTGPRSNYGYTF. The full variable domain, completed using reference TRBV11-2 and TRBJ1-2, is EAGVAQSPRYKIIEKRQSVAFWCNPISGHATLYWYQQILGQGPKLLIQFQNNGVVDDSQLPKDRFSAERLKGVDSTLKIQPAKLEDSAVYLCASSLGTGPRSNYGYTFGSGTRLTVV.

V gene TRBV5-1 combines with J gene TRBJ2-5, with D possibly being TRBD2 (6 bases). CDR1 SGHRS and CDR2 YFSETQ come from the germline V gene. V dropped 4 bases and J dropped 6 bases, with 19 bases sitting between them. This CDR3 has 15 residues. DNA for the CDR3: TGCGCCAGCAGCCCTTGGGCTAGCGCGAGACAGACCCAGTACTTC. Residues: CASSPWASARQTQYF.

This chain joins TRBV5-6 and TRBJ2-1, with 8 bases lining up with TRBD2. Germline values: CDR1 SGHDT, CDR2 YYEEEE. The CDR3 extends over 15 amino acids. With V trimmed by 5 bases and J by 6 bases, 10 bases remained unmatched. The CDR3 DNA is TGTGCCAGCAGTAGAACCGGGACTAGAGTCAATGAGCAGTTCTTC. Translated, it gives CASSRTGTRVNEQFF.

J is TRBJ2-1 and V is TRBV4-1, with a possible D match to TRBD2 (5 bases). Germline CDR1 and CDR2: MGHRA and YSYEKL. V gave up 3 bases and J gave up 4 bases, with 13 bases separating them. CDR3 length equals 15 residues. The CDR3 is CASSHLGSLYNEQFF. As DNA, the CDR3 is TGCGCCAGCAGCCACCTTGGGAGCCTATACAATGAGCAGTTCTTC.

The chain uses TRBV6-6 and TRBJ2-5; D might be TRBD2 (6 bases). Germline CDR1 reads MNHNY; CDR2 reads SVGAGI (reference sequence). This CDR3 is 15 amino acids long. Trimming took 4 bases from V and 5 from J, leaving 17 bases between them. CDR3 DNA: TGTGCCAGCAGTTCCCCGACTAGTAGTCTGGAGACCCAGTACTTC. Protein product: CASSSPTSSLETQYF.

This rearrangement joins TRBV9 to TRBJ2-3, with 8 nucleotides matching TRBD1. Per germline, CDR1 SGDLS and CDR2 YYNGEE. The CDR3 runs to 14 residues. The V gene end was trimmed by 0 bases and the J gene end by 6 bases; junction bases not matched to a gene: 3. CDR3 residues: CASSVVTGGDTQYF. DNA of the CDR3: TGTGCCAGCAGCGTAGTCACAGGGGGTGATACGCAGTATTTT.

This chain uses TRBV2 with TRBJ2-1; TRBD1 matches 11 bases. Trimming cost V 5 bases and J 6 bases; bases outside gene matches: 9. Germline lookup yields CDR1 SNHLY and CDR2 FYNNEI. CDR3 length: 16 amino acids. The CDR3 protein is CASSLLPGQGGNEQFF. CDR3 in DNA: TGTGCCAGCAGTCTCCTCCCGGGACAGGGGGGCAATGAGCAGTTCTTC.

This clone has just one count. The chain combines TRBV5-1 with TRBJ1-1; D gene unclear. The CDR3 sequence is 13 residues long. V was pared by 1 base and J by 0 bases, with 4 bases between. Germline lookup yields CDR1 SGHRS and CDR2 YFSETQ. Written as DNA, the CDR3 is TGCGCCAGCAGCTTGACAGTGAACACTGAAGCTTTCTTT. It codes for CASSLTVNTEAFF.

The V gene is TRBV28, the J gene TRBJ2-1; 11 nucleotides align to TRBD2. The CDR3 consists of 14 residues. In germline, CDR1 is MDHEN, CDR2 SYDVKM. The J segment lost 3 bases and the V segment lost 7 bases, leaving 2 bases of the junction unmatched. The CDR3 sequence: CASKLAGVYNEQFF. The CDR3 nucleotides are TGTGCCAGCAAACTAGCGGGAGTCTACAATGAGCAGTTCTTC.

This clone was recorded once. The chain is built from TRBV28 and TRBJ1-4, with D unclear. Looked up from germline, CDR1 is MDHEN and CDR2 is SYDVKM. This CDR3 is 14 amino acids long. Trimming shortened V by 5 bases and J by 5 bases, and 12 bases separated the two germline ends. CDR3 sequence reads: CASSLRQNNEKLFF. Written as DNA, the CDR3 is TGTGCCAGCAGTCTCCGACAAAACAATGAAAAACTGTTTTTT. Looking up the rest from reference TRBV28 and TRBJ1-4 gives the full variable domain: DVKVTQSSRYLVKRTGEKVFLECVQDMDHENMFWYRQDPGLGLRLIYFSYDVKMKEKGDIPEGYSVSREKKERFSLILESASTNQTSMYLCASSLRQNNEKLFFGSGTQLSVL.

The gene calls are TRBV6-5 and TRBJ2-1, with no clear D. Germline V gives CDR1 MNHEY, CDR2 SVGAGI. Deletions cut 2 bases from V and 4 bases from J, with 12 bases between. The CDR3 extends over 15 amino acids. CDR3 coding DNA: TGTGCCAGCAGTTACGGATACACAGAATACAATGAGCAGTTCTTC. It encodes CASSYGYTEYNEQFF.

In its sample, this clone was seen once. V gene TRBV5-1 combines with J gene TRBJ1-4; 9 bases are a match to TRBD1. The ends lost 4 bases at V and 6 bases at J; junction bases unmatched: 13. There are 17 residues in the CDR3. Germline V gene sequence: CDR1 SGHRS, CDR2 YFSETQ. CDR3 nucleotides: TGCGCCAGCAGCCCGGGACAGGGACTTTCCCGGGATGAAAAACTGTTTTTT. Amino acid sequence: CASSPGQGLSRDEKLFF. Drawing the rest from reference TRBV5-1 and TRBJ1-4, the complete variable domain is KAGVTQTPRYLIKTRGQQVTLSCSPISGHRSVSWYQQTPGQGLQFLFEYFSETQRNKGNFPGRFSGRQFSNSRSEMNVSTLELGDSALYLCASSPGQGLSRDEKLFFGSGTQLSVL.

The V call is TRBV5-1, the J call TRBJ2-1; 11 bases match TRBD2. V lost 3 bases and J lost 3; bases outside the gene matches: 5. This CDR3 is built from 16 residues. CDR1 and CDR2 from the germline V gene are SGHRS and YFSETQ. The CDR3 DNA reads TGCGCCAGCAGCTCGGGACTAGCGGATATCTACAATGAGCAGTTCTTC. The encoded protein is CASSSGLADIYNEQFF.